This T cell receptor (beta chain) derives from a study of beta chain features in type 1 diabetes. Regarding this clone: Its specificity is unknown.

Cells sorted by CD45RO/CCR7/CD25/CD127/CD95/CD27 comprised CD4+ naive, central memory, regulatory and stem cell-like memory cells. Expressed TCRB transcripts were sequenced because the entire RNA isolate underwent reverse transcription. Sequencing of naive, central memory and regulatory T cell samples gave an average of around 3.5 million reads. Libraries were prepared by immunoSEQ multiplex PCR; TCRdb keeps only in-frame clonotypes and omits some of them. The sample lists some 240,000 clones; 16% were seen once. CDR3 length equals 13 residues. Germline CDR1 ENHRY, CDR2 SYGVKD. The V end was cut by 0 bases, the J end by 4 bases, with 7 bases between. General study results and limits: Moderately but significantly shorter TCRB CDR3s were found in Type 1 diabetes patients in all four CD4+ subsets.

Source material: naive CD4+ T cells from blood. This clonotype was obtained from a man aged 25-45 years with type 1 diabetes. This rearrangement joins TRBV10-3 to TRBJ2-7; TRBD2 is a possible D gene (5 bases). The CDR3 DNA sequence: TGTGCCATCAGTGAGTCCGGCGGGTACGAGCAGTACTTC. Amino acid sequence: CAISESGGYEQYF.